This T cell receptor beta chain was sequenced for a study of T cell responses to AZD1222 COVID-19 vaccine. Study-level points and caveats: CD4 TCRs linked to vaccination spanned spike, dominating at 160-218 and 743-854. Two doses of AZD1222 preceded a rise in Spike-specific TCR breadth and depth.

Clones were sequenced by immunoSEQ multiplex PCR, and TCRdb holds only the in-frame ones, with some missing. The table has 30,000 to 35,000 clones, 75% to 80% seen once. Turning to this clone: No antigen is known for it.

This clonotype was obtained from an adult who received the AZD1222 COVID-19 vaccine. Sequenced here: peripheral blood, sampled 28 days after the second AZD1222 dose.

In DNA form, the CDR3 reads TGTGCCAGCAGTTACTCTAACGGTCGGGACGAGCAGTACTTC. It codes for CASSYSNGRDEQYF. The rearrangement links TRBV6-6 to TRBJ2-7, with D uncertain. V was clipped by 0 bases and J by 5 bases, with 11 bases between them. The CDR3 is 14 residues long. CDR1 and CDR2 (germline): MNHNY, SVGAGI (reference sequence).